Listed below are T cell receptor beta chains from one sample, sequenced in a study of cytomegalovirus exposure and HLA in healthy donors. Clones were sequenced by immunoSEQ multiplex PCR, and TCRdb holds only the in-frame ones, with some missing. Among 200,000 or so clones listed, 70% to 85% were seen once. Material for sequencing was PBMCs. These receptors were collected from a girl aged 2-9 years in good health and CMV-seronegative. The CDR3 runs from the conserved cysteine through the conserved F or W. Fields, in order: D gene, J gene, clone size, V gene, CDR3 protein, CDR3 DNA. The D gene is left open where the match is weak. A row's size may be missing; if present it is once, few, many or a size class.

>TRBD1|TRBJ1-3|.|TRBV2
CATQGVSAGNTIYF
TGTGCCACCCAGGGGGTCTCAGCTGGAAACACCATATATTTT
>.|TRBJ2-7|.|TRBV6-1
CASSDKGSGAYEQYF
TGTGCCAGCAGTGACAAGGGGTCGGGGGCCTACGAGCAGTACTTC
>TRBD1|TRBJ1-2|.|TRBV19
CASTPGYGTGWSSYGYTF
TGTGCCAGTACCCCCGGGTACGGGACAGGGTGGTCGAGCTATGGCTACACCTTC
>TRBD2|TRBJ2-3|.|TRBV5-6
CASSPRLAGVLDTQYF
TGTGCCAGCAGCCCACGACTAGCGGGAGTTCTAGATACGCAGTATTTT
>.|TRBJ2-5|.|TRBV5-6
CASSLLTGGRETQYF
TGTGCCAGCAGCTTGCTCACGGGGGGCCGAGAGACCCAGTACTTC
>TRBD2|TRBJ2-1|.|TRBV18
CASSPGLATTGGNEQFF
TGTGCCAGCTCACCGGGACTAGCGACGACGGGGGGCAATGAGCAGTTCTTC
>TRBD1|TRBJ2-7|.|TRBV6-1
CASRAGQGAYEQYF
TGTGCCAGCAGGGCGGGACAGGGAGCCTACGAGCAGTACTTC
>.|TRBJ2-7|.|TRBV6-1
CASSESLYEQYF
TGTGCCAGCAGTGAAAGCCTCTACGAGCAGTACTTC
>TRBD2|TRBJ2-1|.|TRBV4-1
CASSHPGLAGYNEQFF
TGCGCCAGCAGCCACCCTGGACTAGCGGGGTACAATGAGCAGTTCTTC
>.|TRBJ2-7|.|TRBV14
CASSQEHRVSYEQYF
TGTGCCAGCAGCCAGGAGCACAGGGTGTCCTACGAGCAGTACTTC
>.|TRBJ2-7|.|TRBV19
CASSVGGANEQYF
TGTGCCAGTAGTGTGGGCGGGGCGAACGAGCAGTACTTC
>TRBD1|TRBJ1-1|.|TRBV5-1
CASRLRISGGRDTEAFF
TGCGCCAGCCGATTGAGGATTTCAGGGGGCCGGGACACTGAAGCTTTCTTT
>.|TRBJ2-2|.|TRBV5-1
CASARGTGELFF
TGCGCCAGCGCGCGAGGAACCGGGGAGCTGTTTTTT
>TRBD2|TRBJ2-1|few|TRBV29-1
CSVASGTHNEQFF
TGCAGCGTTGCTAGCGGGACCCACAATGAGCAGTTCTTC
>TRBD1|TRBJ2-7|.|TRBV11-2
CASSLVGTGGTYEQYF
TGTGCCAGCAGCTTAGTCGGGACAGGGGGAACCTACGAGCAGTACTTC
>TRBD2|TRBJ2-1|.|TRBV7-3
CASSPRLAGRNEQFF
TGTGCCAGCAGCCCCCGACTAGCGGGGCGCAATGAGCAGTTCTTC
>.|TRBJ1-1|.|TRBV15
CATSSDGQLEAFF
TGTGCCACCAGCAGTGATGGACAGCTTGAAGCTTTCTTT
>.|TRBJ2-7|.|TRBV18
CASSPGGGYEQYF
TGTGCCAGCTCACCGGGGGGAGGCTACGAGCAGTACTTC
>.|TRBJ1-1|.|TRBV5-6
CASSLRGGGTEAFF
TGTGCCAGCAGCTTAAGGGGGGGAGGAACTGAAGCTTTCTTT
>TRBD2|TRBJ2-3|.|TRBV4-2
CASSQALGTSGAPRDTQYF
TGTGCCAGCAGCCAAGCCCTTGGGACTAGCGGGGCCCCACGAGATACGCAGTATTTT
>.|TRBJ2-4|.|TRBV7-2
CASSSNPGIQYF
TGTGCCAGCAGTTCCAACCCCGGCATTCAGTACTTC
>TRBD1|TRBJ1-5|.|TRBV19
CASSIGQGINQPQHF
TGTGCCAGTAGTATCGGACAGGGGATTAATCAGCCCCAGCATTTT
>.|TRBJ2-3|.|TRBV5-1
CASSLGGKTDTQYF
TGCGCCAGCAGCTTGGGCGGGAAAACAGATACGCAGTATTTT
>TRBD1|TRBJ1-6|.|TRBV2
CASSERDRDTSLHF
TGTGCCAGCAGTGAACGGGACAGGGATACCTCCCTCCACTTT
>.|TRBJ2-3|.|TRBV7-2
CASSLGPRAQYF
TGTGCCAGCAGCTTAGGTCCTCGAGCGCAGTATTTT
>.|TRBJ2-3|.|TRBV29-1
CSVRQATDTQYF
TGCAGCGTCAGACAGGCAACAGATACGCAGTATTTT
>TRBD1|TRBJ1-1|.|TRBV5-6
CASSTDRGHTEAFF
TGTGCCAGCAGTACCGACAGGGGCCACACTGAAGCTTTCTTT
>.|TRBJ2-3|.|TRBV6-6
CASSSTRGSTDTQYF
TGTGCCAGCAGTTCCACCCGCGGTAGCACAGATACGCAGTATTTT
>.|TRBJ1-2|.|TRBV10-3
CAISVRGSIGYTF
TGTGCCATCAGTGTAAGGGGAAGTATTGGCTACACCTTC
>.|TRBJ1-2|.|TRBV4-2
CASSQDLGGADLNYGYTF
TGTGCCAGCAGCCAAGATCTAGGTGGGGCAGACTTAAACTATGGCTACACCTTC
>.|TRBJ1-1|.|TRBV6-5
CASSEQDSEAFF
TGTGCCAGCAGTGAACAGGATTCTGAAGCTTTCTTT
>.|TRBJ1-1|.|TRBV15
CATSRVAANTEAFF
TGTGCCACCAGCAGAGTAGCGGCCAACACTGAAGCTTTCTTT
>TRBD2|TRBJ2-3|.|TRBV4-1
CASSQVGTSHTDTQYF
TGCGCCAGCAGCCAAGTTGGGACTAGTCACACAGATACGCAGTATTTT
>TRBD1|TRBJ2-7|.|TRBV2
CASSVQGNNEQYF
TGTGCCAGCAGTGTACAGGGGAATAACGAGCAGTACTTC
>TRBD1|TRBJ1-5|.|TRBV2
CASRGDRGWRQPQHF
TGTGCCAGCAGGGGCGACAGGGGATGGCGTCAGCCCCAGCATTTT
>.|TRBJ2-3|.|TRBV5-1
CASSLGDSSTDTQYF
TGCGCCAGCAGCCTTGGGGACTCAAGCACAGATACGCAGTATTTT
>.|TRBJ1-4|.|TRBV19
CASSTYSGAGQEKLFF
TGTGCCAGTAGCACTTACTCAGGGGCCGGTCAAGAAAAACTGTTTTTT
>.|TRBJ1-1|.|TRBV5-4
CASSPGPERSTEAFF
TGTGCCAGCAGCCCCGGTCCCGAAAGATCGACTGAAGCTTTCTTT
>TRBD2|TRBJ2-7|once|TRBV5-4
CASSPWTSYEQYF
TGTGCCAGCAGCCCCTGGACTAGCTACGAGCAGTACTTC
>.|TRBJ1-2|few|TRBV6-1
CASSGGARVYGYTF
TGTGCCAGCAGCGGGGGGGCGCGGGTCTATGGCTACACCTTC
>.|TRBJ2-7|.|TRBV13
CASSLTGDEQYF
TGTGCCAGCAGCCTGACAGGAGACGAGCAGTACTTC
>TRBD1|TRBJ1-4|few|TRBV29-1
CSVKSETGDSNEKLFF
TGCAGCGTCAAGAGCGAGACAGGGGACTCTAATGAAAAACTGTTTTTT
>TRBD1|TRBJ2-5|.|TRBV11-3
CASSMGQGETQYF
TGTGCCAGCAGCATGGGACAGGGGGAGACCCAGTACTTC
>.|TRBJ2-7|.|TRBV30
CACQSQAYEQYF
TGTGCCTGTCAGTCGCAGGCCTACGAGCAGTACTTC
>.|TRBJ2-5|.|TRBV18
CASSPSQKETQYF
TGTGCCAGCTCACCTAGCCAGAAAGAGACCCAGTACTTC
>.|TRBJ2-3|.|TRBV10-1
CASSDQTPDTQYF
TGCGCCAGCAGTGACCAGACTCCCGATACGCAGTATTTT
>TRBD2|TRBJ2-7|once|TRBV10-1
CASSVSGTYEQYF
TGCGCCAGCAGTGTTAGCGGGACCTACGAGCAGTACTTC
>.|TRBJ2-7|few|TRBV5-4
CASRPTGTSYEQYF
TGTGCCAGCAGGCCCACCGGGACTTCCTACGAGCAGTACTTC